This entry features one T cell receptor beta chain sequence. This CDR3 has 15 residues. The germline V gene has CDR1 SGHRS and CDR2 YFSETQ. This entry is derived from a study of T cells expressing NK-cell markers. Study overall: The study drew TCR beta repertoires from sorted CD3+CD56+NKG2C+, CD3+CD56+NKG2C- and CD3+CD56-NKG2C+ T cells. Just one sequenced donor of eight was HCMV-seronegative, while seven were seropositive.

As the method of synthesis, 5'RACE template switching with UMIs yielded TCR beta cDNA. For each CDR3 protein, TCRdb gives one entry from its re-call of the 5' RACE reads, without DNA. The sample's table shows about 160,000 distinct CDR3 sequences. The TCR sequence derives from a woman aged 18 to 75 in good health. Sequences were obtained from blood T cells: a sorted CD56 or NKG2C T cell subset, CD4+ or CD8+ T cells, or bulk PBMC T cells (not recorded which). The V and J genes are TRBV5-1 and TRBJ2-1. CDR3 sequence reads: CASSRQGTSYNEQFF.